This TCR beta chain was retrieved from a study of identical twins listed by TCRdb under 2016. For context, the study as a whole: To test whether fetal clonotypes persist, the study used deep sequencing on TCR alpha and beta repertoires from monozygotic twins, unrelated adults of various ages, and cord blood. To rule out contamination, replicate twin experiments were performed at different times with different library preparation protocols.

The research as a whole found: Because the same donors could not be followed over many years, the conclusions depended on cross-sectional statistical analysis. Abundant cord blood beta clonotypes carried fewer insertions; young adult naive repertoires showed a weaker similar trend, while memory repertoires showed none. Compared with coincidental sharing between unrelated individuals, an excess of low generation-probability sequences was observed among out-of-frame TCR alpha sequences shared between twins. The excess sharing between twins in beta out-of-frame sequences was weaker because fewer shared sequences reduced the signal-to-noise ratio. Out-of-frame TCR alpha sharing in monozygotic twins was systematically underestimated by recombination models, whereas sharing between unrelated individuals was in agreement with the recombination models. Zero-insertion analyses could be partly confounded by invariant T cells such as MAIT and iNKT, although diverse VJ usage argued against such confounding for most clonotypes.

Library creation used 5' RACE. The reads were generated on an Illumina HiSeq 2000. A universal primer binding site was added through template switching, and the final cDNA carried a unique molecular identifier so that TCR cDNA molecules could be counted accurately. Specific primers in the conserved constant-segment region were used to synthesize first-strand cDNA for TCR alpha and beta chains. To control for contamination, every cDNA library carried two barcodes: a SMART-Mk sample barcode plus Illumina barcodes. Two successive PCR steps introduced TruSeq adapter sequences along with Illumina sample barcodes. The TCR alpha and beta cDNA libraries were sequenced on the Illumina HiSeq platform using custom primers. The authors processed their data as follows. Raw reads were processed with MiGEC to extract unique molecular identifiers, and MiXCR was used to determine CDR3 positions. Recombination models were inferred per individual with the repgenHMM and IGoR tools using an EM algorithm. Shared clonotype analysis was performed with the tcR package in R, normalizing sharing by the product of cloneset sizes. To study raw recombination free of thymic and clonal selection effects, out-of-frame nonproductive sequences were analyzed. TCRdb cleaned the public reads at Q25 with fastp, built clones with MiXCR and kept in-frame beta chains. CDR3 protein duplicates are merged, each entry listing the most common genes and DNA. TCRdb, rather than the study authors, made the V and J calls. The sample profile shows some 240,000 distinct CDR3 sequences; around 8.3% of them were found once. Of the sample, less than 4% falls within the top ten clones.

Relative to germline, V is missing 2 bases and J is missing 2 bases, with 3 bases of the junction outside any gene match. Sequences SQVTM (CDR1) and ANQGSEA (CDR2) are obtained from the germline V gene. The CDR3 spans 13 residues, from the cysteine through the phenylalanine. Only the CDR3 DNA stays, 39 bases, in frame from base 1. This clonotype was found many times. Its specific antigen is unknown. No qualities accompany the bases; no much larger clone lies one base away. Every donor in the study was a healthy Caucasian. Three pairs of female monozygotic twins, all aged about 18 to 30 years, were included in the twin cohort. Positive isolation kits from Invitrogen were used to isolate the CD4+ and CD8+ T cell populations. Separately, the same data were catalogued under a study of yellow fever vaccine responses in identical twins. That second publication adds: The authors reported that the T cell response to vaccination in identical twins appeared partly convergent and partly personalized. In identical twins, the study followed T cell clones that responded to the vaccine with precision.

Material: CD8+ T cells sorted from blood. This receptor was obtained from a woman younger than 35 in good health. The chain is made from TRBV29-1 and TRBJ2-7; 7 of the junction bases match TRBD1. The CDR3 protein is CSVERDSPYEQYF. The nucleotide sequence is TGCAGCGTTGAACGGGACAGCCCCTACGAGCAGTACTTC.